This T cell receptor beta chain was observed in a study of lymphopenia after photon versus proton radiotherapy. Study findings and constraints: Photon-treated patients lost naive T cells and TCR diversity; proton-treated stayed stable. Survival link was tested only in deceased patients; proton benefit remains a possibility.

Regarding this clone: Its antigen is unknown.

Sequenced by immunoSEQ multiplex PCR; TCRdb stores in-frame clones only, minus some. The sample lists around 150,000 clones; roughly nine tenths were seen once. The germline CDR1 and CDR2 sequences are SEHNR and FQNEAQ (reference sequence). Between the trimmed V and J ends, which lost 0 bases and 1 base, there was a span of 12 bases. This CDR3 contains 16 residues. This sequence was found in a man in his fifties or sixties with gastric cancer. The sequencing here drew on peripheral blood, taken from a patient treated with photon-based radiotherapy. The chain uses TRBV7-9 and TRBJ1-2, with a weak D call TRBD1 (5 bases). CDR3 DNA: TGTGCCAGCAGCTTAGCGGGGCAGTACCTTAACTATGGCTACACCTTC. It specifies CASSLAGQYLNYGYTF.